This TCR beta chain was retrieved from a study of T-cell reconstitution after alpha-beta-depleted transplantation in children. Study findings and constraints: It was newly produced T cells that mostly accounted for T-cell counts and diversity one year after transplant.

A TCRbeta library incorporating unique molecular identifiers was prepared. TCRdb analysed the PCR reads with MiXCR anew, one entry per CDR3 protein. The table has hundreds of thousands of distinct CDR3 sequences, approximately 15% seen once. Germline V gives CDR1 MGHRA, CDR2 YSYEKL. The CDR3 loop spans 13 amino acids. Deletions cut 1 base from V and 5 bases from J, with 8 bases between. This clonotype appeared a few times. Its target is not known. The source is a male patient between 5 and 17 years old who had a stem cell transplant for acute lymphoblastic leukemia, so the T cells may come from the graft donor. The sequencing used PBMCs, mostly from graft donor cells, collected 360 days after TCRalphabeta/CD19-depleted stem cell transplant. The V and J genes are TRBV4-1 and TRBJ2-5; no definite D call. CDR3 sequence reads: CASSQAPGETQYF. CDR3 in DNA: TGCGCCAGCAGCCAAGCCCCCGGCGAGACCCAGTACTTC.